Only a few counts were recorded for the clone carrying this T cell receptor beta chain. The sample is drawn from a study of shared clonotypes between healthy human individuals. Germline loops: CDR1 GTSNPN, CDR2 SVGIG (reference sequence). V was trimmed by 2 bases and J by 6 bases, leaving 13 bases between them. CDR3 length equals 13 residues. The material for each subset, its genomic DNA, was split evenly across several immunoSEQ plates. Using immunoSEQ multiplex PCR, the repertoire was profiled, and TCRdb retains in-frame clones only, with some absent. The data hold a few million clones, with roughly 93% observed a single time. All donors qualified as healthy HIV-negative adults and had experienced no recent acute infections or vaccinations. Donors were Caucasian adults residing in Nashville, Tennessee, USA.

The receptor was derived from a man aged 18 to 29 in good health. Some clones in this sample may be carry-over from other donors' samples. This chain uses TRBV30 with TRBJ1-2, with D possibly TRBD1 on 6 matching bases. The sequenced sample was naive CD4+ T cells from PBMCs. The sample's subset: CD45RA+ positively selected. CDR3 amino acids: CAWSTQGRDGYTF. CDR3 in DNA: TGTGCCTGGAGTACACAGGGACGGGATGGCTACACCTTC.